This T cell receptor (beta chain) was sequenced in a study of T cell repertoires in cytomegalovirus infection. As to this clonotype: A read error is possible here, since a much larger clone lies one base away.

TCRdb re-analysed the reads in MiXCR, keeping a single row per CDR3 protein. Of under 850,000 distinct CDR3 sequences in the sample, approximately 34% were seen once. V was pared by 4 bases and J by 1 base, with 6 bases of the junction left unmatched. The CDR3 is 15 residues long. Germline CDR1 reads SGHTA; CDR2 reads FQGNSA. Sequenced: PBMCs. The clonotype comes from a human donor in good health (CMV status not recorded). Some clones in this sample may be carry-over from other donors' samples. The rearrangement joins TRBV7-2 to TRBJ2-7; TRBD2 aligns across 8 bases. Here the CDR3 DNA reads TGTGCCAGCAGCTCAGTGGCTAGCGGGTCCTACGAGCAGTACTTC. Its translation: CASSSVASGSYEQYF.